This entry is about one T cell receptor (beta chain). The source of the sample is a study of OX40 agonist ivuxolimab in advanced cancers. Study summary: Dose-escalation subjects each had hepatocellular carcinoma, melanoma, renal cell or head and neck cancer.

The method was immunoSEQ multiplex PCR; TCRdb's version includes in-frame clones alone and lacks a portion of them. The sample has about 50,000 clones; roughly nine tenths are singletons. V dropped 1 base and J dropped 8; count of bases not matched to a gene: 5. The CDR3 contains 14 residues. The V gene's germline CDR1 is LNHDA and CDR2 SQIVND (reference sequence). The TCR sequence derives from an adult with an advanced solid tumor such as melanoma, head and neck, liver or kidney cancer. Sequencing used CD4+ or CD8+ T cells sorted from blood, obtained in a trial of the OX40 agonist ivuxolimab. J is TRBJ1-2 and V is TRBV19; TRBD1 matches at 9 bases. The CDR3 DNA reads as TGTGCCAGTAGTATAGCCTGGACAGGGGACGGCTACACCTTC. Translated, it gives CASSIAWTGDGYTF.